This T cell receptor beta chain was sequenced during a study of T cells in Graves' hyperthyroidism and ophthalmopathy. Study-wide points: Blood also held most thyroid clonotypes expanded beyond 0.001.

Those patients with uncontrolled infection, other autoimmune disease, pregnancy or lactation were excluded. Comments on this clonotype: Antigen unknown.

The CDR3 loop spans 14 amino acids. The germline V gene has CDR1 SGHRS and CDR2 YFSETQ. Trimming removed 0 bases at V and 4 bases at J, with 10 bases between. The source material, RNA transcripts, was used to amplify TCR beta CDR3 regions. A set of HTBI primers served as the primers for a first-round RT-PCR of the TCR CDR3. TCRdb called the multiplex PCR reads again in MiXCR, with one record for every CDR3 protein. The data contain roughly 510,000 distinct CDR3 sequences, 46% of them singletons. The rearrangement uses TRBV5-1 and TRBJ2-5; tentative D call: TRBD1 (5 bases). The sequence derives from an adult woman with Graves' disease, either hyperthyroidism or ophthalmopathy (not recorded which). The source material was peripheral blood or thyroid tissue (not recorded which). CDR3 region: CASSLGGALETQYF. The CDR3 DNA reads TGCGCCAGCAGCTTGGGTGGGGCGTTAGAGACCCAGTACTTC.